These 16 T cell receptor beta chains were all obtained from the same sample, sequenced in a study of molecular identifiers for immune sequencing clone quantification. TCRdb re-called the PCR reads through MiXCR, storing one row per CDR3 protein. Here the sample spans roughly 9,700 distinct CDR3 sequences, roughly a sixth being singletons. Sequences were obtained from naive CD8+ T cells from blood, with Jurkat cell RNA spiked in. Sample subset: FACS-sorted CD8+CD4-CCR7+CD45RA+ naive T cells. Every receptor here comes from a human donor in good health. Some libraries in this study had Jurkat cell RNA spiked in.

In this sample, this clonotype is medium-sized. The chain couples TRBV30 to TRBJ2-7; D not resolved. The CDR3 loop spans 11 amino acids. Germline V gene lookup returns CDR1 GTSNPN and CDR2 SVGIG (reference sequence). Trimming removed 5 bases at V and 6 bases at J, with 11 bases between. DNA of the CDR3: TGTGCCTGGGAACCAGTGTTCGAGCAGTACTTC. Amino acids: CAWEPVFEQYF.

This clonotype is medium-sized (0.01 to 0.1%). V is TRBV4-1 and J is TRBJ2-7, with TRBD1 as a possible D gene (5 bases). The CDR3 extends over 12 amino acids. Germline lookup yields CDR1 MGHRA and CDR2 YSYEKL. V lost 5 bases, J lost 2 bases, and 7 bases lay in between. The CDR3 is CASSKGAYEQYF. The DNA for the CDR3 is TGCGCCAGCAGCAAAGGGGCCTACGAGCAGTACTTC.

This clonotype ranks as medium-sized (0.01 to 0.1%). The genes are TRBV6-5 and TRBJ1-6, with D unclear. V shed 2 bases and J shed 8 bases, with 19 bases lying between them. From germline, CDR1 is MNHEY and CDR2 SVGAGI. The CDR3 is made up of 17 amino acids. The CDR3, as DNA: TGTGCCAGCAGTTACAACACCAATCGGTGGATCGATTCACCCCTCCACTTT. Residues: CASSYNTNRWIDSPLHF.

This clonotype was picked up a small number of times. Just one base apart from a much larger clone, this may be a read error. The chain couples TRBV5-1 to TRBJ2-1, with a tentative D call TRBD2 (5 bases). CDR3 size: 17 residues. The ends were cut back, 3 bases at V and 2 bases at J, with 18 bases in the middle. Germline loops: CDR1 SGHRS, CDR2 YFSETQ. The CDR3 nucleotides are TGCGCCAGCAGCTCGGAAGCGGAAGTCACCCCCTACAATGAGCAGTTCTTC. As protein: CASSSEAEVTPYNEQFF.

By sample fraction, this clonotype is medium-sized (0.01 to 0.1%). This chain connects TRBV7-9 to TRBJ2-3, with 8 bases identical to TRBD2. The CDR3 extends over 17 amino acids. J gave up 2 bases and V 4 bases, and 11 bases lay outside the gene matches. Germline V gives CDR1 SEHNR, CDR2 FQNEAQ (reference sequence). The CDR3 here is CASSSPTSVAVTDTQYF. The CDR3 DNA reads TGTGCCAGCAGCTCACCGACTAGCGTGGCAGTCACAGATACGCAGTATTTT.

This clonotype is judged medium-sized. The chain links TRBV28 to TRBJ2-7; D perhaps matches TRBD2 (5 bases). This CDR3 spans 17 amino acids. V was cut by 1 base and J by 0 bases, with 16 bases left in between. CDR1 and CDR2 from the germline V gene are MDHEN and SYDVKM. The CDR3 protein is CASSLFSRGLSSYEQYF. The CDR3 DNA reads TGTGCCAGCAGTTTATTTTCCCGGGGTCTTAGCTCCTACGAGCAGTACTTC. The full variable domain, in which reference TRBV28 and TRBJ2-7 provide the parts outside the CDR3, is DVKVTQSSRYLVKRTGEKVFLECVQDMDHENMFWYRQDPGLGLRLIYFSYDVKMKEKGDIPEGYSVSREKKERFSLILESASTNQTSMYLCASSLFSRGLSSYEQYFGPGTRLTVT.

This clonotype is medium-sized within its sample. This chain links TRBV25-1 with TRBJ2-7; D not resolved. Between the trimmed V and J ends, which lost 3 bases and 5 bases, there was a span of 14 bases. There are 14 residues in the CDR3. Germline V gene data show CDR1 as MGHDK and CDR2 as SYGVNS. In DNA form, the CDR3 reads TGTGCCAGCAGTGATGGGAACCTCCCCCACGAGCAGTACTTC. The encoded protein is CASSDGNLPHEQYF.

CDR3 in DNA: TGCGCCAGCAGCCCAGGTGGCACTGAAGCTTTCTTT. Residues: CASSPGGTEAFF. This sequence joins TRBV4-3 and TRBJ1-1; D not resolved. Germline-derived CDR1 and CDR2 are LGHNA and YSLEER. Trimming took 4 bases from V and 4 from J, leaving 7 bases between them. The CDR3 totals 12 residues.

A word on this clonotype: Given a much more abundant clone one base away, this may be a read error. The chain links TRBV20-1 to TRBJ2-3, with TRBD1 matching 7 bases. The CDR3 runs to 18 residues. Germline loops: CDR1 DFQATT, CDR2 SNEGSKA (reference sequence). CDR3 sequence (DNA): TGCAGTGCTGCCAGGATTATCGGGACAGCTACCTTCACAGGTACGCAGTATTTT. It is translated as CSAARIIGTATFTGTQYF.

Regarding this clonotype: This sequence may be a read error, since a much larger clone differs from it by one base. V and J are TRBV12-3 or TRBV12-4 and TRBJ2-3; D is undetermined. The CDR3 consists of 13 residues. This CDR3 is CVSSFLSTDTQYF. In DNA form, the CDR3 reads TGTGTCAGCAGTTTTTTGTCCACAGATACGCAGTATTTT.

This clonotype is categorized as medium-sized. The rearrangement links TRBV4-1 to TRBJ2-3, with no clear D. V was shortened by 2 bases and J by 5 bases, with 8 bases between the two germline ends. Germline V gives CDR1 MGHRA, CDR2 YSYEKL. The CDR3 spans 13 residues. CDR3 residues: CASSQLGLDTQYF. CDR3 bases: TGCGCCAGCAGCCAACTAGGGTTAGATACGCAGTATTTT.

This clonotype is medium-sized. The J gene is TRBJ2-3, the V gene TRBV4-1; D unresolved. Deletions cut 4 bases from V and 2 bases from J, with 10 bases between. This CDR3 contains 14 residues. Per the germline V gene, CDR1 is MGHRA and CDR2 is YSYEKL. CDR3 DNA: TGCGCCAGCAGCCCCCTTCGATCCACAGATACGCAGTATTTT. Amino acids: CASSPLRSTDTQYF.

In this sample, this clonotype is medium-sized. The CDR3 sequence: CASGLGVFSTDTQYF. The CDR3 nucleotides read TGTGCTAGTGGTTTAGGGGTATTCAGCACAGATACGCAGTATTTT. The chain joins TRBV12-5 to TRBJ2-3; D is possibly TRBD1 (5 bases). Germline V lookup: CDR1 LGHNT, CDR2 FRNRAP. Trimming took 3 bases from V and 0 from J, leaving 10 bases between them. The CDR3 is 15 residues long.

This clonotype was detected ten times or more. The CDR3 is CASTPQGATDTQYF. The CDR3 DNA reads as TGTGCCAGCACCCCACAGGGTGCCACAGATACGCAGTATTTT. The chain employs TRBV7-8 and TRBJ2-3, with D possibly TRBD1 on 6 matching bases. Per germline, CDR1 SGHVS and CDR2 FQNEAQ. There are 14 residues in the CDR3. Trimming removed 7 bases at V and 2 bases at J, with 13 bases between.

This clonotype is categorized as medium-sized (0.01 to 0.1%). The chain is built from TRBV4-3 and TRBJ2-3; 8 bases are shared with TRBD1. The CDR3 consists of 15 residues. CDR1 is LGHNA, CDR2 YSLEER, per germline. J lost 4 bases, V lost 2 bases, and 5 bases had no gene match. In DNA form, the CDR3 reads TGCGCCAGCAGCCAATACGACAGGGGTCCAGATACGCAGTATTTT. Protein sequence: CASSQYDRGPDTQYF.

Only a few counts were recorded for this clonotype. The chain recombines TRBV29-1 with TRBJ2-7; 10 positions agree with TRBD2. The CDR3 is 14 amino acids. Germline V gene lookup returns CDR1 SQVTM and CDR2 ANQGSEA. V dropped 7 bases and J dropped 3; count of bases not matched to a gene: 9. The DNA for the CDR3 is TGCAGCGCCATTAGGACTAGCGGAAGCTACGAGCAGTACTTC. The encoded protein is CSAIRTSGSYEQYF.